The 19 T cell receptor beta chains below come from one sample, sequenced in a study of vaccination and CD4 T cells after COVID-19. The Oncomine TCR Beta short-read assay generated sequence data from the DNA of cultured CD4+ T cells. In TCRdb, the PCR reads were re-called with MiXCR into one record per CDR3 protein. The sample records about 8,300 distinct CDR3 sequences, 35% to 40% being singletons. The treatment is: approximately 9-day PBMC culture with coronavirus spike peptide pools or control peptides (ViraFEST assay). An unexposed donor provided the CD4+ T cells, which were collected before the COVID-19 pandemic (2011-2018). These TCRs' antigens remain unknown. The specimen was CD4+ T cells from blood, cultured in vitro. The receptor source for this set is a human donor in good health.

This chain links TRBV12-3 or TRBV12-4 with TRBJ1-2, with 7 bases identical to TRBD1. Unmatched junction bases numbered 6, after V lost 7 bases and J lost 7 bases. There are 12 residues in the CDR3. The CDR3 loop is CASKQGVRGYTF. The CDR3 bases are TGTGCCAGCAAGCAGGGGGTTCGTGGCTACACCTTC.

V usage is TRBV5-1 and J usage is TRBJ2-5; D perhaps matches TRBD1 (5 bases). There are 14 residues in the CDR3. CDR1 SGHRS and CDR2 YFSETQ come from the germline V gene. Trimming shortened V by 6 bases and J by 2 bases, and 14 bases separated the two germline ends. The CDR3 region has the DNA TGCGCCAGCACCCTGGGGCCAGAGCAAGAGACCCAGTACTTC. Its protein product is CASTLGPEQETQYF.

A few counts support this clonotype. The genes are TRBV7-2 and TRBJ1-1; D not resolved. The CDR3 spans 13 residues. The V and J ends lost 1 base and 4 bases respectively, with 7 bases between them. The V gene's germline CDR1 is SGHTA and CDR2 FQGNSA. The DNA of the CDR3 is TGTGCCAGCAGCTTAGAACTTAGCACTGAAGCTTTCTTT. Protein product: CASSLELSTEAFF.

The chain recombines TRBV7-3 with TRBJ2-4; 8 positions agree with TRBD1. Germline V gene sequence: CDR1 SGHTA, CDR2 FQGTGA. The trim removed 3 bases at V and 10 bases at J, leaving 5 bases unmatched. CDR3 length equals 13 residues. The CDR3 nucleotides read TGTGCCAGCAGCTTTCAGGGGGCCGAGATTCAGTACTTC. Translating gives CASSFQGAEIQYF.

The CDR3 nucleotides are TGTGCCAGCGGGTCAGGGACCCCTGAAGCTTTCTTT. It yields the protein CASGSGTPEAFF. The chain has TRBV12-3 or TRBV12-4 and TRBJ1-1, with TRBD1 as a possible D gene (5 bases). The CDR3 is made up of 12 amino acids. V dropped 8 bases and J dropped 6 bases, with 13 bases sitting between them.

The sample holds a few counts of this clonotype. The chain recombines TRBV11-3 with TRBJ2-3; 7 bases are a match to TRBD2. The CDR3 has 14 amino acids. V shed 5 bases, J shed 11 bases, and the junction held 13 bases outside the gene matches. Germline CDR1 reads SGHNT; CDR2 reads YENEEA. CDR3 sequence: CASSPAGDSGGQYF. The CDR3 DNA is TGTGCCAGCAGCCCCGCTGGGGACTCGGGGGGGCAGTATTTT.

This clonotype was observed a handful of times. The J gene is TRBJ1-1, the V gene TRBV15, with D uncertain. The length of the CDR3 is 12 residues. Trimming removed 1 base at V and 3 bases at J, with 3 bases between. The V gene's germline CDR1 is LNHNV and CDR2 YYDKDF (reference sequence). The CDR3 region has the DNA TGTGCCACCAGCAGAGTGGACACTGAAGCTTTCTTT. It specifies CATSRVDTEAFF.

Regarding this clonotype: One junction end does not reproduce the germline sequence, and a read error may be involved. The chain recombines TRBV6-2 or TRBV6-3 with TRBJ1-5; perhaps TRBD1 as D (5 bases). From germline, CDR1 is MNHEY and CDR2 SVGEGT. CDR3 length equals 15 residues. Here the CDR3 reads CVSRLDSNSNQPQHF. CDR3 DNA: TGTGTCAGCAGACTTGACAGTAATAGCAATCAGCCCCAGCATTTT.

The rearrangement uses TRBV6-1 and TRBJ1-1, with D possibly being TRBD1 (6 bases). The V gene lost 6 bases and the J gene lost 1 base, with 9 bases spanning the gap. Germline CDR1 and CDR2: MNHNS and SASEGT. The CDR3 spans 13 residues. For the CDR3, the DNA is TGTGCCAGCAGGGAACAGGGGAACACTGAAGCTTTCTTT. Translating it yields CASREQGNTEAFF.

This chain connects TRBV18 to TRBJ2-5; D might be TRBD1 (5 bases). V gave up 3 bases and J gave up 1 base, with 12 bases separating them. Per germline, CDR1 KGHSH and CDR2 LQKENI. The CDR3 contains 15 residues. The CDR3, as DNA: TGTGCCAGCTCACCCCCGGACACGGGCCAAGAGACCCAGTACTTC. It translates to CASSPPDTGQETQYF.

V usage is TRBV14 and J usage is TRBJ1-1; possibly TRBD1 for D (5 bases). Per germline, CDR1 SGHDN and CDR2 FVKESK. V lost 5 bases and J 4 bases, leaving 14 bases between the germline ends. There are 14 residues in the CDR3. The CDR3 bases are TGTGCCAGCAGCTTCGGACAAGGGACCACTGAAGCTTTCTTT. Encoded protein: CASSFGQGTTEAFF.

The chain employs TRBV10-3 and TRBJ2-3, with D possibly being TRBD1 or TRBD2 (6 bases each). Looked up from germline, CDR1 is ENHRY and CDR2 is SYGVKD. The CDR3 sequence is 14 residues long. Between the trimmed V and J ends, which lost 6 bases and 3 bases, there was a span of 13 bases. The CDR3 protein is CAISRGGLTDTQYF. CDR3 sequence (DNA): TGTGCCATCAGCCGAGGGGGGTTGACAGATACGCAGTATTTT.

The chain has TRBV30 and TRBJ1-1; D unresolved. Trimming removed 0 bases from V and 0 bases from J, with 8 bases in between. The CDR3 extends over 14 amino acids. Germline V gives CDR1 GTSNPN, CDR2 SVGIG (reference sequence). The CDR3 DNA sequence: TGTGCCTGGAGTGTAGGAACAGTGAACACTGAAGCTTTCTTT. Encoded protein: CAWSVGTVNTEAFF.

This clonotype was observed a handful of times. The CDR3 is CASSVGSGSKGTPLHF. In nucleotides, the CDR3 is TGTGCCAGCAGCGTAGGCTCAGGTTCTAAGGGGACACCCCTCCACTTT. This chain uses TRBV7-4 with TRBJ1-6; D is possibly TRBD1 (5 bases). CDR3 size: 16 residues. Trimming removed 5 bases at V and 11 bases at J, with 22 bases between. CDR1 is SGHVT and CDR2 is SQSDAQ in the germline V gene. Variable domain in full (rest from reference TRBV7-4 and TRBJ1-6): GAGVSQSPRYKVAKRGRDVALRCDSISGHVTLYWYRQTLGQGSEVLTYSQSDAQRDKSGRPSGRFSAERPERSVSTLKIQRTEQGDSAVYLCASSVGSGSKGTPLHFGNGTRLTVT.

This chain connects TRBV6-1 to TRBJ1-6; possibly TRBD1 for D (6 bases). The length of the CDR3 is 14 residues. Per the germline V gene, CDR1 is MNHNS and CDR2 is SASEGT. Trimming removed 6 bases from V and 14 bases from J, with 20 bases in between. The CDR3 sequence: CASSFGTPMEALHF. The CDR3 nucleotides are TGTGCCAGCAGCTTCGGGACACCGATGGAGGCCCTCCACTTT.

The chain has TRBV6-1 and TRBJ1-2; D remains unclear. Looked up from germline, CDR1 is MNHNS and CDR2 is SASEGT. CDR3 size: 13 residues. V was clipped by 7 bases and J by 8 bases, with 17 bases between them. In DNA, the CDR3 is TGTGCCAGCACCCCGGCCTCTACCAGCGGCTACACCTTC. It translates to CASTPASTSGYTF.

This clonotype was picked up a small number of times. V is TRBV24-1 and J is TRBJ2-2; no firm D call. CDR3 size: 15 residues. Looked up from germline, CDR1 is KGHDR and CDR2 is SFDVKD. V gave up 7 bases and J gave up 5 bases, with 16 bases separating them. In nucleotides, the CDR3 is TGTGCCACCAGCTCCGAGACCACAGAGACCGGGGAGCTGTTTTTT. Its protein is CATSSETTETGELFF.

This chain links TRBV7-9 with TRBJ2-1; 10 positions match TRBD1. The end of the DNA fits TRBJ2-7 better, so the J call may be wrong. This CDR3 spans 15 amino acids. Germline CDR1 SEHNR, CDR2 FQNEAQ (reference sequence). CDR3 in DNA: TGTGCCAGCAGCCCTGGGACAGGGGTGGACTACGAGCAGTACTTC. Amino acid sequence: CASSPGTGVDYEQYF.

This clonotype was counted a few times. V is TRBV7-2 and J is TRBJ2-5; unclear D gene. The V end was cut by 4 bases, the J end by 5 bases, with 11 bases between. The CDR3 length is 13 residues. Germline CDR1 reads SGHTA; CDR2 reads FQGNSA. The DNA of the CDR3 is TGTGCCAGCAGCTCCCCGACTTCGGAGACCCAGTACTTC. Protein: CASSSPTSETQYF.